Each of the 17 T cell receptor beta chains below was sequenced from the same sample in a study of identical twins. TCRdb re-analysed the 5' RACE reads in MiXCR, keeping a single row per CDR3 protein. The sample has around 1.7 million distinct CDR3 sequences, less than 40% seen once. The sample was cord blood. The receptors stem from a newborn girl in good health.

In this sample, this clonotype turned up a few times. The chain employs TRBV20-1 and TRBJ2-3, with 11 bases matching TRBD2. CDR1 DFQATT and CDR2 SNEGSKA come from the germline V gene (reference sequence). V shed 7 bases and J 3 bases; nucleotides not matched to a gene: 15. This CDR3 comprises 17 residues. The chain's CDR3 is CSGSGSWTSGFTDTQYF. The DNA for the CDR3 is TGCAGTGGGTCAGGGTCCTGGACTAGCGGGTTTACAGATACGCAGTATTTT.

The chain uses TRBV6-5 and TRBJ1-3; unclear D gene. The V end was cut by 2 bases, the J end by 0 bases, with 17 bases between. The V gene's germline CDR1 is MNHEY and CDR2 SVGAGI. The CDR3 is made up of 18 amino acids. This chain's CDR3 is CASSYTSQPLVSGNTIYF. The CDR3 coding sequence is TGTGCCAGCAGTTACACGTCACAGCCCCTTGTCTCTGGAAACACCATATATTTT.

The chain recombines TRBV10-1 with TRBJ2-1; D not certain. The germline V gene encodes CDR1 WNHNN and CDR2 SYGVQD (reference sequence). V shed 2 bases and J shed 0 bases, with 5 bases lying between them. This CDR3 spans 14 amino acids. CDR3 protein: CASSEKSSYNEQFF. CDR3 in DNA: TGCGCCAGCAGTGAGAAGAGCTCCTACAATGAGCAGTTCTTC.

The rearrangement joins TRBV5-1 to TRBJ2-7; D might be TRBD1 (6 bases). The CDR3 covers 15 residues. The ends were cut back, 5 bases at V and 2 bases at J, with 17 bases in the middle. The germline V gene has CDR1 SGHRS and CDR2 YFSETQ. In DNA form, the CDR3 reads TGCGCCAGCAGAATCAGGGGAAAGGCTGCCTACGAGCAGTACTTC. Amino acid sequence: CASRIRGKAAYEQYF.

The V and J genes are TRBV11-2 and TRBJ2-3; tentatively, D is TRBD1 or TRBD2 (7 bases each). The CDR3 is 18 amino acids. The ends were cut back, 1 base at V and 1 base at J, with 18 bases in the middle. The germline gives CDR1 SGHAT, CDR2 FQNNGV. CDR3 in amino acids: CASSLGGGGGLRTDTQYF. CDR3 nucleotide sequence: TGTGCCAGCAGCTTAGGGGGAGGGGGCGGTCTTCGCACAGATACGCAGTATTTT.

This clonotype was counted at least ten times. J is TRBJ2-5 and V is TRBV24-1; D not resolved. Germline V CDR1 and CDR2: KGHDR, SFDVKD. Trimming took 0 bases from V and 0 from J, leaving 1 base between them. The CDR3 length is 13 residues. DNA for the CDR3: TGTGCCACCAGTGATTTGCACCAAGAGACCCAGTACTTC. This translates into CATSDLHQETQYF.

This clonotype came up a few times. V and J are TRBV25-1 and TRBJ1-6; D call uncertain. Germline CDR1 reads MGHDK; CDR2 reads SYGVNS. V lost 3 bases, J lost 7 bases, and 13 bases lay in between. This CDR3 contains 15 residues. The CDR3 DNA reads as TGTGCCAGCAGTGACCCCGGACGGCCCAATTCACCCCTCCACTTT. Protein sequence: CASSDPGRPNSPLHF.

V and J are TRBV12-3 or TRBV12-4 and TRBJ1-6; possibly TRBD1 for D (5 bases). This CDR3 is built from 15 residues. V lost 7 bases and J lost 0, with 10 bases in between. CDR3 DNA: TGTGCCAGCACCAGGGATCCCTCCTATAATTCACCCCTCCACTTT. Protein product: CASTRDPSYNSPLHF.

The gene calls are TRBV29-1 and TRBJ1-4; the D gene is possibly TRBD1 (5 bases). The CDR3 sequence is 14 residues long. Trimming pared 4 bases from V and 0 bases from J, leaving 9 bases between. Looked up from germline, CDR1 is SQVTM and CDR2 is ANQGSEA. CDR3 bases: TGCAGCGTTGGTGGGGCAGCAACTAATGAAAAACTGTTTTTT. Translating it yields CSVGGAATNEKLFF. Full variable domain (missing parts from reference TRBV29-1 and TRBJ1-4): SAVISQKPSRDICQRGTSLTIQCQVDSQVTMMFWYRQQPGQSLTLIATANQGSEATYESGFVIDKFPISRPNLTFSTLTVSNMSPEDSSIYLCSVGGAATNEKLFFGSGTQLSVL.

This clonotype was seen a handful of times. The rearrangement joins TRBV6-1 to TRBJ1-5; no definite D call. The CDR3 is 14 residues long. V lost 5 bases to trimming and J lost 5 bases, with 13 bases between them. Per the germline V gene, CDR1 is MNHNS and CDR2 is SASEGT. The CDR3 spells CASSPSDTYQPQHF. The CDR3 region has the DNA TGTGCCAGCAGTCCATCAGACACTTATCAGCCCCAGCATTTT.

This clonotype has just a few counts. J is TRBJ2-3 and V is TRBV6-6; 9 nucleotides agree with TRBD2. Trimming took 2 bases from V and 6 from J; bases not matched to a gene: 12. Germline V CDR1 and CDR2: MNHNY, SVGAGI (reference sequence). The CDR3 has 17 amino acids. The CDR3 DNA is TGTGCCAGCAGTTACGGGGGGCGACTAGCGGTGGAGGATACGCAGTATTTT. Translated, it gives CASSYGGRLAVEDTQYF.

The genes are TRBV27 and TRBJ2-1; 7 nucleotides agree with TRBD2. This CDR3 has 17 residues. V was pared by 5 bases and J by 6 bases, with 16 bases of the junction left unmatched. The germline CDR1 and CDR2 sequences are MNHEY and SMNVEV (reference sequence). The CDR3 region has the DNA TGTGCCAGCAGTCCATCGACTAGCTGGGGAAAAACCAATGAGCAGTTCTTC. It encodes CASSPSTSWGKTNEQFF.

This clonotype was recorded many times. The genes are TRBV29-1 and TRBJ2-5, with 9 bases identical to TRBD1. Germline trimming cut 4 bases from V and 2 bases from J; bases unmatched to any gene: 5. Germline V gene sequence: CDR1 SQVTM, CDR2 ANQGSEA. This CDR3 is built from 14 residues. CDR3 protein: CSVVLGQGQETQYF. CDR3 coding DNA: TGCAGCGTTGTTCTGGGACAGGGTCAAGAGACCCAGTACTTC.

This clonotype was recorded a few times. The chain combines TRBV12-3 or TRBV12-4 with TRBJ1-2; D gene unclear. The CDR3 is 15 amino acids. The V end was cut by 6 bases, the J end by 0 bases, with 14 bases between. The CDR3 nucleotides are TGTGCCAGCAGCTACGCCGGGCCAGCTAACTATGGCTACACCTTC. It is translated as CASSYAGPANYGYTF.

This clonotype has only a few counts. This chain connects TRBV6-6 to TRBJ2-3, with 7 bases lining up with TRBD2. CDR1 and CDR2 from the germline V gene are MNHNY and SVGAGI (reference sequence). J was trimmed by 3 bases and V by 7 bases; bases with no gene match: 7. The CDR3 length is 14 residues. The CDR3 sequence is CASTSWGGTDTQYF. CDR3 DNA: TGTGCCAGCACCTCCTGGGGGGGAACAGATACGCAGTATTTT.

CDR3 loop: CASSFRQVPTNEQYF. In nucleotides, the CDR3 is TGTGCCAGCAGCTTCCGACAGGTCCCTACGAATGAGCAGTACTTC. This chain connects TRBV11-2 to TRBJ2-7; maybe TRBD1 (6 bases). The length of the CDR3 is 15 residues. V shed 3 bases and J shed 7 bases, with 19 bases lying between them. Germline CDR1 and CDR2: SGHAT and FQNNGV.

CDR3 bases: TGTGCCACCAACATCCGGGACAGGCCGAACACCGGGGAGCTGTTTTTT. This codes for CATNIRDRPNTGELFF. The rearrangement links TRBV2 to TRBJ2-2, with TRBD1 identical over 8 bases. Trimming removed 10 bases from V and 0 bases from J; junction bases left unmatched: 10. There are 16 residues in the CDR3. Germline assignment: CDR1 SNHLY and CDR2 FYNNEI.